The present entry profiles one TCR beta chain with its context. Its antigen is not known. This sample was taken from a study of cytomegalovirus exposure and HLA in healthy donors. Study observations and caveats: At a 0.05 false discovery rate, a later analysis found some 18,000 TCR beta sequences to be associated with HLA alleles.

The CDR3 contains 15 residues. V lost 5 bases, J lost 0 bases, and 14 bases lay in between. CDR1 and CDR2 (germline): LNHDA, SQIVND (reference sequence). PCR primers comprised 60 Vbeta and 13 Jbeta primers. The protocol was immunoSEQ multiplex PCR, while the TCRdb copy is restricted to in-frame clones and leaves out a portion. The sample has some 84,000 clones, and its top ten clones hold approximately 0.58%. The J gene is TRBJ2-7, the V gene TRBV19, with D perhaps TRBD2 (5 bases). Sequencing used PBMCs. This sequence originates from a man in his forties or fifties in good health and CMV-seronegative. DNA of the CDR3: TGTGCCAGTAGTCTTCAGCCGGGGAGCTCCTACGAGCAGTACTTC. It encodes CASSLQPGSSYEQYF. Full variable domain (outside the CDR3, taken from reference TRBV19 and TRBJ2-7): DGGITQSPKYLFRKEGQNVTLSCEQNLNHDAMYWYRQDPGQGLRLIYYSQIVNDFQKGDIAEGYSVSREKKESFPLTVTSAQKNPTAFYLCASSLQPGSSYEQYFGPGTRLTVT.